Listed here is a single T cell receptor (beta chain). No antigen is known for it. The repertoire was sequenced with immunoSEQ multiplex PCR; TCRdb's copy has only in-frame clones and lacks some. Counted here are about 32,000 clones, more than 75% occurring once; the ten biggest clones make up about 1.1%. This entry is derived from a study of T cells in narcolepsy. Study-level background: Healthy controls were enrolled alongside patients with narcolepsy type 1 or type 2. Findings of the study overall: In some patient and control memory CD4+ samples, autoreactive clones were absent. Same-patient CSF and blood CD4+ T cell clonotypes included HCRT-specific and TRIB2-specific autoreactive ones. Autoreactive clonotypes reportedly recurred in blood of same and different patients, not controls.

Germline-derived CDR1 and CDR2 are WNHNN and SYGVQD (reference sequence). This CDR3 has 13 residues. V shed 6 bases and J 5 bases; nucleotides not matched to a gene: 3. The receptor was isolated from a human donor with narcolepsy. This chain links TRBV10-1 with TRBJ1-1; TRBD1 agrees at 10 bases. The sample consisted of CD45RA- memory CD4+ T cells from PBMCs. Here the CDR3 DNA reads TGCGCCAGCAGCGAGGACAGGGGGACTGAAGCTTTCTTT. Its protein is CASSEDRGTEAFF.